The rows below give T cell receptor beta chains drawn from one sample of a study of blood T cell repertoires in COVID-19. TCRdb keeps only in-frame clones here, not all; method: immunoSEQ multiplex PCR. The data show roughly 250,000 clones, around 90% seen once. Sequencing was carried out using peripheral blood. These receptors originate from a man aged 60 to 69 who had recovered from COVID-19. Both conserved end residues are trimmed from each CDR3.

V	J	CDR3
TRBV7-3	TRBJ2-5	ASSPGGAGLETQY
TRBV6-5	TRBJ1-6	ASSYSATQGSPLH
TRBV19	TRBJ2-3	ASSIGAGGAMSRSNTQY
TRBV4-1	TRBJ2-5	ASSQGGQGGETQY
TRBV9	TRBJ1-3	ASSVDFFTGNTIY
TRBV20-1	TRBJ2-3	SAPGGYTQY
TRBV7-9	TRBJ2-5	ASSYYRTSQETQY
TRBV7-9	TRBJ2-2	ASSPGGRGNTGELF
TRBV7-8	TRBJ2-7	ASSLVRTVSLEQY
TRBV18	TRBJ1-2	ASSPKQGDGYGYT
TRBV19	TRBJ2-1	ASSAGPGLAINEQF
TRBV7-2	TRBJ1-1	ASSFTRVALNTEAF
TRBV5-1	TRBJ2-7	ASSLGPGLTSYEQY
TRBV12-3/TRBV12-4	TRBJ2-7	ACIQSDRDEQY
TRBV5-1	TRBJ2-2	ASSLGPRGRGGELF
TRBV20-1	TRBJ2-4	SASGLAGPNIQY
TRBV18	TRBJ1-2	ASSPGQTGLGYT